The clone carrying this T cell receptor (beta chain) occurred once. CDR1 is SGHNT, CDR2 YYREEE, per germline (reference sequence). CDR3 length: 14 amino acids. Deletions cut 1 base from V and 3 bases from J, with 9 bases between. The sample originates from a study of shared clonotypes between healthy human individuals. Every subset had its genomic DNA shared out evenly among several immunoSEQ plates. Source study methods: Junction-only sequences produced by ImmunoSEQ had no quality scores, so filtering differed. Generated by immunoSEQ multiplex PCR, the TCRdb table keeps only in-frame clones and is missing some. That table supplies the V and J calls and clone size; D and trimming were determined from the DNA. The repertoire includes about 2.3 million clones, about 92% of them detected once, and under 0.45% sits in the top ten.

This rearrangement joins TRBV5-4 to TRBJ2-3; maybe TRBD2 (6 bases). The specimen was naive CD4+ T cells from PBMCs. Subset described: CD45RA+ positively selected. The receptor's source is a man between 18 and 29 years old in good health. Some clones in this sample may be carry-over from other donors' samples. The CDR3 nucleotides read TGTGCCAGCAGCTTGACGGGAGCGACAGATACGCAGTATTTT. Protein sequence: CASSLTGATDTQYF.